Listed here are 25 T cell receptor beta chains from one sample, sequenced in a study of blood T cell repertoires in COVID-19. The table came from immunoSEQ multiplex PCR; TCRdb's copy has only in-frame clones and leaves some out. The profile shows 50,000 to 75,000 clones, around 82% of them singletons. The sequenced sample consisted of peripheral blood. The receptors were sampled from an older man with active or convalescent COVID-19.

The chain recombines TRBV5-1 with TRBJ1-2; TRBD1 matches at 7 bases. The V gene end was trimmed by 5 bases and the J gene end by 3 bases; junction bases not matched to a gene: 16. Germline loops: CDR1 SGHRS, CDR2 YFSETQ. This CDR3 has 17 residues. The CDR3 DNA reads TGCGCCAGCAGGGCGATACCCGGGACAGCGACCTACTATGGCTACACCTTC. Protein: CASRAIPGTATYYGYTF.

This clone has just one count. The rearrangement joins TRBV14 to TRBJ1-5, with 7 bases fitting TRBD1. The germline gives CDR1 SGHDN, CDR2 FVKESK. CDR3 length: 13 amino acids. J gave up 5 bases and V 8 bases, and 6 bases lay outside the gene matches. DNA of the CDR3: TGTGCCAGCCTGCAGGGGGTCGATCAGCCCCAGCATTTT. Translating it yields CASLQGVDQPQHF.

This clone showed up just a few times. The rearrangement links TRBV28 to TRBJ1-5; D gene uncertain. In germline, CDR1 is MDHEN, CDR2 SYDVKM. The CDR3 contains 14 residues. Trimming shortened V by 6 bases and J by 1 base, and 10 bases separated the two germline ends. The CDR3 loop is CASSPFESNQPQHF. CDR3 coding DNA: TGTGCCAGCAGCCCGTTCGAGAGCAATCAGCCCCAGCATTTT.

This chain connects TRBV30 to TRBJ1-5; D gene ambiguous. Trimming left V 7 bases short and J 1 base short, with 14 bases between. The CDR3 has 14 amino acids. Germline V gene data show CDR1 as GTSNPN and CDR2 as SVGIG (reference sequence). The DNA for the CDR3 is TGTGCCTACTCGGGAGGAACGAGCAATCAGCCCCAGCATTTT. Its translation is CAYSGGTSNQPQHF.

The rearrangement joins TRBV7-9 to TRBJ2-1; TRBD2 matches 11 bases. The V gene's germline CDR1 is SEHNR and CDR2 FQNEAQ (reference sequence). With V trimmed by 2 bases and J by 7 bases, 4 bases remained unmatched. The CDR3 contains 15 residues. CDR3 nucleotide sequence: TGTGCCAGCAGCTTAATAGCGGGGGGGCCAAATGAGCAGTTCTTC. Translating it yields CASSLIAGGPNEQFF.

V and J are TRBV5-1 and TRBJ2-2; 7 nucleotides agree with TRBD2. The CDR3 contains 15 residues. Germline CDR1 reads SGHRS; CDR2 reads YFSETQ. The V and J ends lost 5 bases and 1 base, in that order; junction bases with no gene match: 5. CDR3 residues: CASSMSGVNTGELFF. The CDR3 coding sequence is TGCGCCAGCAGTATGAGCGGGGTGAACACCGGGGAGCTGTTTTTT.

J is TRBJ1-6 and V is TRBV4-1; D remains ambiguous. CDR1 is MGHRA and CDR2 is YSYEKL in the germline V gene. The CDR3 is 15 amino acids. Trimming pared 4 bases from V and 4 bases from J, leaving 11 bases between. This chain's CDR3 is CASSLTRGYNSPLHF. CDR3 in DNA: TGCGCCAGCAGCCTAACGCGAGGGTATAATTCACCCCTCCACTTT.

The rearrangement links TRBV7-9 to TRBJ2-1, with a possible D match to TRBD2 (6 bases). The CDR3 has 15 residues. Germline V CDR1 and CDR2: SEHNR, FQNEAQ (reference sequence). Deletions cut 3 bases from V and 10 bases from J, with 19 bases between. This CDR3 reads CASSFAGRTLPEQFF. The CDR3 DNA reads TGTGCCAGCAGCTTTGCTGGGAGGACCCTACCGGAGCAGTTCTTC.

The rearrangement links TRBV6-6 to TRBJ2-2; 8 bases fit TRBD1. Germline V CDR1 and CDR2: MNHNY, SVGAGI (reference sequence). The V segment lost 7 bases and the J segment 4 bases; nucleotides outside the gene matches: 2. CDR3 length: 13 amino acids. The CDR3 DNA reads TGTGCCAGCAAAACAGGGGGCACCGGGGAGCTGTTTTTT. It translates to CASKTGGTGELFF.

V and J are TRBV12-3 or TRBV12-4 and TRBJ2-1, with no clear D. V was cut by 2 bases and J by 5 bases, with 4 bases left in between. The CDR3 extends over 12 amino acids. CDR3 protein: CASSLKHNEQFF. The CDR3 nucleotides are TGTGCCAGCAGTTTAAAGCACAATGAGCAGTTCTTC.

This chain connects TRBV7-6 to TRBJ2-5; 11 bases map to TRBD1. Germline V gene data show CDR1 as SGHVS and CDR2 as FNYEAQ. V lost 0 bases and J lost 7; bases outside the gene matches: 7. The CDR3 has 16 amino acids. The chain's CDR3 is CASSLAGQGGRGTQYF. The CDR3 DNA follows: TGTGCCAGCAGCTTAGCGGGACAGGGGGGCCGTGGGACCCAGTACTTC. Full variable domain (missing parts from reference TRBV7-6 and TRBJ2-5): GAGVSQSPRYKVTKRGQDVALRCDPISGHVSLYWYRQALGQGPEFLTYFNYEAQQDKSGLPNDRFSAERPEGSISTLTIQRTEQRDSAMYRCASSLAGQGGRGTQYFGPGTRLLVL.

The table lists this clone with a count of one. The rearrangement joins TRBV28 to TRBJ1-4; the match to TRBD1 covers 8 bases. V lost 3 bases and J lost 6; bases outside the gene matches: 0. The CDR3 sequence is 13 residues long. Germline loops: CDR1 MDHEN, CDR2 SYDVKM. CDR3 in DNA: TGTGCCAGCAGTTTGACAGGGGATGAAAAACTGTTTTTT. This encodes CASSLTGDEKLFF.

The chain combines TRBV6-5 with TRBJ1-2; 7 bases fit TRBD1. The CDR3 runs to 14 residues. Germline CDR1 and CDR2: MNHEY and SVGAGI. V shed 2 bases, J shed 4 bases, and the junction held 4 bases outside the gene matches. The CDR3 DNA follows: TGTGCCAGCAGTTACGACCGGGACAGCTATGGCTACACCTTC. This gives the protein CASSYDRDSYGYTF.

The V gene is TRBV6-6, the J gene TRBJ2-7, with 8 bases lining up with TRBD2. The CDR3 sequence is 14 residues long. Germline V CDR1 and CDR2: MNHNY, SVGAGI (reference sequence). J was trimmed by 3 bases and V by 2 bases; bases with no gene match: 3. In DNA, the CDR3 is TGTGCCAGCAGTTACGGTAGCGGGAACTACGAGCAGTACTTC. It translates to CASSYGSGNYEQYF.

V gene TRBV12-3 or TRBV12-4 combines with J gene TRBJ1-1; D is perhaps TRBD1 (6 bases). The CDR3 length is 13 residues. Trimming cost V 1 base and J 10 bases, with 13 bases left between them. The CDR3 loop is CASSLVQGSVAFF. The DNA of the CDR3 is TGTGCCAGCAGTTTAGTACAGGGTAGCGTAGCTTTCTTT.

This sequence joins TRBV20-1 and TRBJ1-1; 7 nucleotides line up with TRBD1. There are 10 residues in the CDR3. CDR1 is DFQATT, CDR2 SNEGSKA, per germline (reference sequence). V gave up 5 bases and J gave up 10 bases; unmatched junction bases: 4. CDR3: CSAWNRGAFF. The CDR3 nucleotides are TGCAGTGCTTGGAACAGGGGAGCTTTCTTT.

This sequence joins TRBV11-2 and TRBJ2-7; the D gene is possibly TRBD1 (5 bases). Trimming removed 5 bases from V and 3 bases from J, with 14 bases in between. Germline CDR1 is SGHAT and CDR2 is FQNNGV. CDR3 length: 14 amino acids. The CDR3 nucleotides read TGTGCCAGCAGCGCGGATCAGGGTAACTACGAGCAGTACTTC. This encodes CASSADQGNYEQYF.

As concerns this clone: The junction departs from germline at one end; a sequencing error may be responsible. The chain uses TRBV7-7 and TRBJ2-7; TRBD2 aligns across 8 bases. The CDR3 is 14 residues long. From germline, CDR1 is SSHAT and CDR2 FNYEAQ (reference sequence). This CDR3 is CASSPGTSSYEQYF. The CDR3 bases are TGTGCTAGCAGCCCCGGGACTAGCTCCTACGAGCAGTACTTC.

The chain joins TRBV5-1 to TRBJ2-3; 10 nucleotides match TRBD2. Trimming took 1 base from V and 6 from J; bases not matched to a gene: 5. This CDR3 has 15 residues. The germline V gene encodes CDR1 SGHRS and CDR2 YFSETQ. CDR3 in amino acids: CASSLNSGGRDTQYF. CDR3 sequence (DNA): TGCGCCAGCAGCTTGAATAGCGGGGGGAGGGATACGCAGTATTTT. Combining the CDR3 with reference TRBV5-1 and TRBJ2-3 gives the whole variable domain KAGVTQTPRYLIKTRGQQVTLSCSPISGHRSVSWYQQTPGQGLQFLFEYFSETQRNKGNFPGRFSGRQFSNSRSEMNVSTLELGDSALYLCASSLNSGGRDTQYFGPGTRLTVL.

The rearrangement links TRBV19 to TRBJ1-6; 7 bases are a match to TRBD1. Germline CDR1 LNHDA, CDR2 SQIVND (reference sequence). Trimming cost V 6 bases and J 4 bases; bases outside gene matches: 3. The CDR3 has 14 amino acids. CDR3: CASSPQGYNSPLHF. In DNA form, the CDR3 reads TGTGCCAGTAGCCCACAGGGGTATAATTCACCCCTCCACTTT.

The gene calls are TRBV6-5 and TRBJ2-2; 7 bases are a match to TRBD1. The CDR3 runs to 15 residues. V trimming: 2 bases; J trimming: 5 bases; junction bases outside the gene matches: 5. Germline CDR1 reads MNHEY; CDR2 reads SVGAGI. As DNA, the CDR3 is TGTGCCAGCAGTTACAGGGGGCGCGGGACCGGGGAGCTGTTTTTT. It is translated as CASSYRGRGTGELFF.

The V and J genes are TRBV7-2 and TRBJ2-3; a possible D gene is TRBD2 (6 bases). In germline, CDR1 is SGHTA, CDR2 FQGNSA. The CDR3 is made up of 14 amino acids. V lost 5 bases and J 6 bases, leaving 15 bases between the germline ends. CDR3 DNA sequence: TGTGCCAGCAGCGGACGGGGGACGCTGGATACGCAGTATTTT. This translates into CASSGRGTLDTQYF.

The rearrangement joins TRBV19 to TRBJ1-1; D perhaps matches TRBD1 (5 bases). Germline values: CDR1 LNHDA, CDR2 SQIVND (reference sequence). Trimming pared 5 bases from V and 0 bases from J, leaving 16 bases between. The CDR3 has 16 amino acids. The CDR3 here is CASSPPYRSLNTEAFF. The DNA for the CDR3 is TGTGCCAGTAGTCCTCCTTACAGGAGCCTGAACACTGAAGCTTTCTTT.

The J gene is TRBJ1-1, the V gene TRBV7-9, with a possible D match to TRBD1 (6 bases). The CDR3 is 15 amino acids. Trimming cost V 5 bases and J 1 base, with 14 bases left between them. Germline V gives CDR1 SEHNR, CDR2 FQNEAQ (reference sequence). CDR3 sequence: CASSPTLDRNTEAFF. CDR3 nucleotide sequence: TGTGCCAGCAGCCCGACCCTGGACAGGAACACTGAAGCTTTCTTT.

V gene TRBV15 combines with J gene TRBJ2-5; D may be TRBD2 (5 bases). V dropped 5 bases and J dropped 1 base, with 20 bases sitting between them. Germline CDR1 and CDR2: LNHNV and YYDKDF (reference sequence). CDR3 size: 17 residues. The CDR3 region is CATSYLGEPGTQETQYF. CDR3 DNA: TGTGCCACCAGCTACCTCGGGGAACCAGGCACCCAAGAGACCCAGTACTTC. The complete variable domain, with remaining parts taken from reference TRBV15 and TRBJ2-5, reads DAMVIQNPRYQVTQFGKPVTLSCSQTLNHNVMYWYQQKSSQAPKLLFHYYDKDFNNEADTPDNFQSRRPNTSFCFLDIRSPGLGDTAMYLCATSYLGEPGTQETQYFGPGTRLLVL.